What follows is one TCR beta chain and its context. This sample was included in a study of blood T cell repertoires in COVID-19. The CDR3 contains 15 residues. The germline V gene encodes CDR1 SGHTA and CDR2 FQGNSA. Losses at the gene ends were 0 bases for V and 15 bases for J; bases not matched to a gene: 14. Assay used: immunoSEQ multiplex PCR; TCRdb lists only in-frame clones, some missing. The sample records about 93,000 clones, roughly 90% being singletons. The TCR was taken from a human donor with active COVID-19. The donor label of this sample is uncertain. The chain combines TRBV7-2 with TRBJ2-1; 7 nucleotides line up with TRBD2. The sequenced sample was peripheral blood. For the CDR3, the DNA is TGTGCCAGCAGCTTAGCCAGGGATGCTGGCGGGAGACGGTTCTTC. It yields the protein CASSLARDAGGRRFF.